These 24 T cell receptor beta chains were sequenced from one sample in a study of T cell changes during pregnancy in multiple sclerosis. Profiled with immunoSEQ multiplex PCR; TCRdb holds only in-frame clones, not every one. This table holds about 100,000 clones, 90% to 95% found once. The sample was peripheral blood, taken after pregnancy. The receptors come from a female donor with multiple sclerosis, enrolled in a pregnancy study.

The V gene is TRBV6-6, the J gene TRBJ1-5; TRBD1 matches 9 bases. CDR1 MNHNY and CDR2 SVGAGI come from the germline V gene (reference sequence). The junction had 7 bases not matched to a gene; V was cut back by 3 bases and J by 7 bases. There are 15 residues in the CDR3. CDR3 DNA: TGTGCCAGCAGTTATAACAGGGGGCGGAACCAGCCCCAGCATTTT. Protein product: CASSYNRGRNQPQHF.

The rearrangement links TRBV6-6 to TRBJ2-5; TRBD2 matches at 9 bases. CDR3 length equals 15 residues. CDR1 is MNHNY and CDR2 is SVGAGI in the germline V gene (reference sequence). J lost 3 bases, V lost 7 bases, and 9 bases had no gene match. This chain's CDR3 is CASTGLASGKETQYF. The DNA for the CDR3 is TGTGCCAGCACCGGGCTGGCTAGCGGGAAAGAGACCCAGTACTTC.

CDR3 loop: CASSLALTSGGEETQYF. The CDR3 nucleotides read TGCGCCAGCAGCTTGGCCTTGACTAGCGGGGGGGAAGAGACCCAGTACTTC. The genes are TRBV5-1 and TRBJ2-5; 14 bases fit TRBD2. The CDR3 is made up of 17 amino acids. V lost 0 bases and J lost 3; bases outside the gene matches: 4. Germline CDR1 is SGHRS and CDR2 is YFSETQ.

The CDR3: CASSQEESNYSFF. CDR3 nucleotides: TGCGCCAGCAGCCAAGAAGAGTCCAACTACTCTTTCTTT. V and J are TRBV4-1 and TRBJ1-1; the D is unclear. This CDR3 has 13 amino acids. Deletions cut 0 bases from V and 12 bases from J, with 14 bases between. Germline CDR1 and CDR2: MGHRA and YSYEKL.

In DNA, the CDR3 is TGTGCCAGCAGTTACGGACAGGGGGTAGGCTACACCTTC. Residues: CASSYGQGVGYTF. The V gene is TRBV6-5, the J gene TRBJ1-2, with 10 bases fitting TRBD1. This CDR3 contains 13 residues. V was clipped by 2 bases and J by 8 bases; unmatched bases: 2. Per the germline V gene, CDR1 is MNHEY and CDR2 is SVGAGI.

The chain links TRBV6-6 to TRBJ1-1; D possibly corresponds to TRBD1 (5 bases). CDR3 size: 13 residues. V gave up 8 bases and J gave up 6 bases, with 16 bases separating them. CDR1 and CDR2 from the germline V gene are MNHNY and SVGAGI (reference sequence). Here the CDR3 DNA reads TGTGCCAGCGTCGCGGGTTGGGGGGCTGAAGCTTTCTTT. It codes for CASVAGWGAEAFF.

Concerning this clone: Within the sample, other DNA sequences also encode this same CDR3. The rearrangement links TRBV5-6 to TRBJ1-2, with a weak D call TRBD1 (5 bases). This CDR3 contains 14 residues. Germline V gene data show CDR1 as SGHDT and CDR2 as YYEEEE. Trimming removed 2 bases at V and 4 bases at J, with 12 bases between. The CDR3 DNA sequence: TGTGCCAGCAGCTTAGGTGGCGGGGCCTATGGCTACACCTTC. Amino acids: CASSLGGGAYGYTF.

This chain uses TRBV6-1 with TRBJ1-3; no clear D gene. Germline V gene lookup returns CDR1 MNHNS and CDR2 SASEGT. V lost 6 bases and J 8 bases, leaving 17 bases between the germline ends. CDR3 length equals 14 residues. In DNA form, the CDR3 reads TGTGCCAGCAGGACCCCTGGAGGGAGGGACACCATATATTTT. It yields the protein CASRTPGGRDTIYF.

This clone was observed a single time. The chain couples TRBV19 to TRBJ2-1, with a possible D match to TRBD1 (7 bases). The V gene lost 5 bases and the J gene lost 9 bases, with 23 bases spanning the gap. Germline-derived CDR1 and CDR2 are LNHDA and SQIVND (reference sequence). The CDR3 is 16 residues long. The CDR3 protein is CASSVYFGQGGAEQFF. CDR3 coding DNA: TGTGCCAGTAGTGTTTATTTTGGGCAGGGGGGTGCTGAGCAGTTCTTC.

This chain links TRBV10-2 with TRBJ1-4; D remains ambiguous. Germline lookup yields CDR1 WSHSY and CDR2 SAAADI. Trimming pared 5 bases from V and 4 bases from J, leaving 5 bases between. The CDR3 runs 12 residues. The CDR3 is CASSQVNEKLFF. As DNA, the CDR3 is TGCGCCAGCAGTCAGGTTAATGAAAAACTGTTTTTT.

This chain connects TRBV30 to TRBJ1-2; D not certain. The CDR3 is 13 amino acids. Germline V gives CDR1 GTSNPN, CDR2 SVGIG (reference sequence). The V end lost 7 bases, the J end lost 8 bases, and 20 bases lay between the germline ends. CDR3 sequence reads: CAFLTSRPRGYTF. The CDR3 DNA follows: TGTGCCTTTTTGACTTCACGCCCGCGGGGCTACACCTTC. Looking up the rest from reference TRBV30 and TRBJ1-2 gives the full variable domain: SQTIHQWPATLVQPVGSPLSLECTVEGTSNPNLYWYRQAAGRGLQLLFYSVGIGQISSEVPQNLSASRPQDRQFILSSKKLLLSDSGFYLCAFLTSRPRGYTFGSGTRLTVV.

The gene calls are TRBV30 and TRBJ1-1; no reliable D call. Trimming removed 4 bases from V and 1 base from J, with 7 bases in between. Germline CDR1 and CDR2: GTSNPN and SVGIG (reference sequence). The length of the CDR3 is 12 residues. In nucleotides, the CDR3 is TGTGCCTGGATGAGCGAGAACACTGAAGCTTTCTTT. It translates to CAWMSENTEAFF.

Worth noting for this clone: At one end, the junction sequence differs from germline, possibly due to a read error. The V gene is TRBV4-1, the J gene TRBJ1-3; D not resolved. This CDR3 has 14 residues. Per germline, CDR1 MGHRA and CDR2 YSYEKL. In DNA, the CDR3 is TGCGCCAGCAGCCAGGGCCGCTCTGGAAACACCACATATTTT. Translation gives CASSQGRSGNTTYF.

J is TRBJ2-3 and V is TRBV6-1; TRBD1 might be the D (5 bases). CDR3 length: 13 amino acids. CDR1 and CDR2 (germline): MNHNS, SASEGT. The V and J ends lost 7 bases and 5 bases respectively, with 13 bases between them. Here the CDR3 DNA reads TGTGCCAGCATTCGACTCCAGGGAGATACGCAGTATTTT. Its protein product is CASIRLQGDTQYF.

CDR3 in amino acids: CASSPGSGNTIYF. As DNA, the CDR3 is TGTGCCAGCAGCCCGGGCTCTGGAAACACCATATATTTT. The gene calls are TRBV14 and TRBJ1-3, with D unresolved. Trimming cost V 4 bases and J 0 bases, with 4 bases left between them. CDR1 and CDR2 from the germline V gene are SGHDN and FVKESK. The CDR3 length is 13 residues.

The chain has TRBV14 and TRBJ2-7; a weak D match, TRBD2 (6 bases). Germline V gene sequence: CDR1 SGHDN, CDR2 FVKESK. The CDR3 spans 13 residues. Between the trimmed V and J ends, which lost 6 bases and 2 bases, there was a span of 11 bases. The CDR3 reads CASRGGETYEQYF. As DNA, the CDR3 is TGTGCCAGCAGGGGCGGGGAGACCTACGAGCAGTACTTC.

The V call is TRBV30, the J call TRBJ1-2; D is unresolved. Germline CDR1 and CDR2: GTSNPN and SVGIG (reference sequence). Trimming pared 1 base from V and 5 bases from J, leaving 5 bases between. The CDR3 consists of 11 residues. In DNA form, the CDR3 reads TGTGCCTGGAGTGATACTTATGGCTACACCTTC. It encodes CAWSDTYGYTF.

The chain couples TRBV7-8 to TRBJ2-2; D remains unclear. The CDR3 is made up of 16 amino acids. Germline CDR1 is SGHVS and CDR2 is FQNEAQ. Deletions cut 5 bases from V and 4 bases from J, with 17 bases between. The CDR3 sequence is CASSLTKTSGTGELFF. The CDR3 bases are TGTGCCAGCAGCCTTACTAAAACCTCGGGCACCGGGGAGCTGTTTTTT.

In its sample, this clone was seen once. The chain links TRBV9 to TRBJ2-2; 11 positions agree with TRBD2. With 3 bases clipped from V and 7 bases from J, the junction kept 11 bases outside the gene matches. CDR3 length: 17 residues. Germline CDR1 and CDR2: SGDLS and YYNGEE. The CDR3 loop is CASSGGRGLAGGGELFF. As DNA, the CDR3 is TGTGCCAGCAGCGGTGGGAGAGGACTAGCGGGCGGCGGGGAGCTGTTTTTT.

The chain is built from TRBV7-9 and TRBJ2-7, with D possibly being TRBD1 (5 bases). Trimming stripped 4 bases from V and 6 bases from J, with 7 bases between. CDR3 length: 11 amino acids. Germline V gene data show CDR1 as SEHNR and CDR2 as FQNEAQ (reference sequence). CDR3 coding DNA: TGTGCCAGCAGCTCCAGGGTCGAGCAGTACTTC. Translating gives CASSSRVEQYF.

The chain joins TRBV10-3 to TRBJ1-1, with a weak D call TRBD1 (6 bases). Germline-derived CDR1 and CDR2 are ENHRY and SYGVKD. The CDR3 runs to 15 residues. V lost 10 bases, J lost 2 bases, and 20 bases lay in between. Here the CDR3 DNA reads TGTGCCACGACGCCCCTCCCAGGGGCTAACACTGAAGCTTTCTTT. Encoded protein: CATTPLPGANTEAFF.

This rearrangement joins TRBV5-1 to TRBJ1-1, with 8 bases matching TRBD1. Trimming took 4 bases from V and 5 from J; bases not matched to a gene: 22. The CDR3 contains 19 residues. Germline CDR1 is SGHRS and CDR2 is YFSETQ. The CDR3 sequence: CASSRGRGQGAKRTTEAFF. The CDR3 nucleotides are TGCGCCAGCAGCCGGGGGAGGGGGCAGGGGGCCAAACGGACGACTGAAGCTTTCTTT.

This clone has just a few counts. J is TRBJ1-2 and V is TRBV2, with D perhaps matching TRBD1 (5 bases). V was trimmed by 3 bases and J by 5 bases, leaving 13 bases between them. Per the germline V gene, CDR1 is SNHLY and CDR2 is FYNNEI. The CDR3 sequence is 14 residues long. This chain's CDR3 is CASSDQGGPYGYTF. CDR3 DNA sequence: TGTGCCAGCAGTGACCAGGGAGGACCTTATGGCTACACCTTC.

The V call is TRBV5-6, the J call TRBJ2-5; D possibly corresponds to TRBD2 (7 bases). This CDR3 comprises 13 residues. V lost 6 bases to trimming and J lost 5 bases, with 14 bases between them. Per the germline V gene, CDR1 is SGHDT and CDR2 is YYEEEE. For the CDR3, the DNA is TGTGCCAGCACATTAGGGGGGGTGGAGACCCAGTACTTC. Residues: CASTLGGVETQYF.